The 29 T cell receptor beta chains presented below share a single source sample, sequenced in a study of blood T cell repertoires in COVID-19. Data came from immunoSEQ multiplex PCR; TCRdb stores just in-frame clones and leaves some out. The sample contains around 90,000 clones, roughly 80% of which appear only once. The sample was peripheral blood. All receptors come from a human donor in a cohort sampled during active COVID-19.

The CDR3 here is CASSMVAGQGFGEQYF. The CDR3, as DNA: TGTGCCAGTAGTATGGTCGCCGGACAGGGGTTCGGCGAGCAGTACTTC. The chain uses TRBV19 and TRBJ2-7, with 9 bases identical to TRBD1. Per germline, CDR1 LNHDA and CDR2 SQIVND (reference sequence). Trimming removed 3 bases from V and 6 bases from J; junction bases left unmatched: 12. The CDR3 is 16 residues long.

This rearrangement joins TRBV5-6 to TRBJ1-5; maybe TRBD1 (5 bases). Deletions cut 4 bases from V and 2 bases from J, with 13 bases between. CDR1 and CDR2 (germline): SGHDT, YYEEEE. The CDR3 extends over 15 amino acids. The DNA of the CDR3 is TGTGCCAGCAGCGTCAGGGAGGCGGGCAATCAGCCCCAGCATTTT. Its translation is CASSVREAGNQPQHF.

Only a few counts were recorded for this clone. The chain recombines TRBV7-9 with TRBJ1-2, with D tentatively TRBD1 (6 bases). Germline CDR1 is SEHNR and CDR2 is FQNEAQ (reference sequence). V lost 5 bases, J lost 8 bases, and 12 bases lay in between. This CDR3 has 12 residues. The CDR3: CASSPDTGGYTF. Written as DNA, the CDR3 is TGTGCCAGCAGCCCGGACACAGGGGGCTACACCTTC.

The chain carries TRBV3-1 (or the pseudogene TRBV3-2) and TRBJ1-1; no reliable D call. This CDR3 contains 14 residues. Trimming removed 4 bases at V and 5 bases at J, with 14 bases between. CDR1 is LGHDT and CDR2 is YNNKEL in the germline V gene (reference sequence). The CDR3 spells CASSPRGRRTEAFF. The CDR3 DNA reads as TGTGCCAGCAGCCCCCGCGGGAGGCGGACTGAAGCTTTCTTT.

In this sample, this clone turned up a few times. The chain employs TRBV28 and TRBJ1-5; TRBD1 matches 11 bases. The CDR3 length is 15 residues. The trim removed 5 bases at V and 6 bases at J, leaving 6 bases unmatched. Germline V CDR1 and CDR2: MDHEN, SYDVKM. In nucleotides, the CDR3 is TGTGCCAGCAGTCACGGGACAGGGGGACGTCAGCCCCAGCATTTT. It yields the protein CASSHGTGGRQPQHF.

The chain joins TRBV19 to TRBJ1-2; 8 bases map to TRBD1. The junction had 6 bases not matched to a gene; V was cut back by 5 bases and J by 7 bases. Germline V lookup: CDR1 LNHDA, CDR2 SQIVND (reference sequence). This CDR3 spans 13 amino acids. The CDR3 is CASSPGGPVGYTF. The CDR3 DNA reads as TGTGCCAGTAGTCCAGGGGGCCCGGTTGGCTACACCTTC.

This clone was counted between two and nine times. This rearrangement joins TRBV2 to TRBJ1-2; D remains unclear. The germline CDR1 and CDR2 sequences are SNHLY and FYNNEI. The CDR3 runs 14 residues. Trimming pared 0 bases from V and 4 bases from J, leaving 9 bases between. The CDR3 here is CASSEAGNLYGYTF. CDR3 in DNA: TGTGCCAGCAGTGAAGCTGGCAACCTCTATGGCTACACCTTC.

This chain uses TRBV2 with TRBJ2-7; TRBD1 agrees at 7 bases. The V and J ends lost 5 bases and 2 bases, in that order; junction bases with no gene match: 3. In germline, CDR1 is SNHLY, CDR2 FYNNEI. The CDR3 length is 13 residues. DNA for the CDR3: TGTGCCAGCAGTCGGGACAGAGCCTACGAGCAGTACTTC. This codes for CASSRDRAYEQYF. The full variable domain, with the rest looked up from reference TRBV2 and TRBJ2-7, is EPEVTQTPSHQVTQMGQEVILRCVPISNHLYFYWYRQILGQKVEFLVSFYNNEISEKSEIFDDQFSVERPDGSNFTLKIRSTKLEDSAMYFCASSRDRAYEQYFGPGTRLTVT.

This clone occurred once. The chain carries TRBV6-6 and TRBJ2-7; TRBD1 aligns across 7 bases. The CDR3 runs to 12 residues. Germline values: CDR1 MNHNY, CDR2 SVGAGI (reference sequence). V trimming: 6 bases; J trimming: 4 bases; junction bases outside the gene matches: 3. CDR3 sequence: CASRRDSYEQYF. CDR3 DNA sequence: TGTGCCAGCAGAAGGGACAGTTACGAGCAGTACTTC.

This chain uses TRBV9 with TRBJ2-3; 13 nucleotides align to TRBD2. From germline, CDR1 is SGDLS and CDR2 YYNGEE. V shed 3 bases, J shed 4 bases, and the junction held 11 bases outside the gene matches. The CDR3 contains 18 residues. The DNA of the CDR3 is TGTGCCAGCAGCGATCATCAGAGGGGACTAGCGGGATCAGATACGCAGTATTTT. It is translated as CASSDHQRGLAGSDTQYF.

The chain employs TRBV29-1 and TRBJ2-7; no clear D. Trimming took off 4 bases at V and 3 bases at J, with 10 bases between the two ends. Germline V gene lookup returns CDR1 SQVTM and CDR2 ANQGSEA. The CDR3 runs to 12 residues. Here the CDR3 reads CSVGYSFYEQYF. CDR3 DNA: TGCAGCGTTGGTTATAGTTTCTACGAGCAGTACTTC.

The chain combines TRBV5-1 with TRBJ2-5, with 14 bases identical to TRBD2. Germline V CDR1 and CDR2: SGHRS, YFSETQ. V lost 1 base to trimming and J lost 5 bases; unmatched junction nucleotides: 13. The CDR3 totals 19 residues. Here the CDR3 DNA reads TGCGCCAGCAGCTTGAGACCCCGGACTAGCGGGAGGAATAGGGAGACCCAGTACTTC. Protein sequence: CASSLRPRTSGRNRETQYF. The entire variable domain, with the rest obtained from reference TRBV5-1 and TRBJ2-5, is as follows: KAGVTQTPRYLIKTRGQQVTLSCSPISGHRSVSWYQQTPGQGLQFLFEYFSETQRNKGNFPGRFSGRQFSNSRSEMNVSTLELGDSALYLCASSLRPRTSGRNRETQYFGPGTRLLVL.

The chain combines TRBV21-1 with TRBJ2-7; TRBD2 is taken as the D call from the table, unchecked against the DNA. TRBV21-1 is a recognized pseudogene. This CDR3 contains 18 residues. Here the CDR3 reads CASSKAGGRLPIPNEQYF. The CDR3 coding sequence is TGTGCCAGCAGCAAAGCGGGGGGGCGACTACCTATTCCGAACGAGCAGTACTTC.

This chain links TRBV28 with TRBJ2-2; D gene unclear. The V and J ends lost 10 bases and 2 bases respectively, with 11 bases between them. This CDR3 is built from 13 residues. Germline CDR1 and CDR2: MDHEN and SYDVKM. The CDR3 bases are TGTGCCACCACTTCACCCAACACCGGGGAGCTGTTTTTT. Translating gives CATTSPNTGELFF. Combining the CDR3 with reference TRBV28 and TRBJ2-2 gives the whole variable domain DVKVTQSSRYLVKRTGEKVFLECVQDMDHENMFWYRQDPGLGLRLIYFSYDVKMKEKGDIPEGYSVSREKKERFSLILESASTNQTSMYLCATTSPNTGELFFGEGSRLTVL.

The CDR3 sequence is CASSSLDRVSGNTIYF. CDR3 sequence (DNA): TGTGCCAGCAGCTCCCTCGACAGGGTCTCCGGAAACACCATATATTTT. V is TRBV5-6 and J is TRBJ1-3; TRBD1 matches at 7 bases. The CDR3 has 16 residues. CDR1 and CDR2 (germline): SGHDT, YYEEEE. V gave up 3 bases and J gave up 4 bases; unmatched junction bases: 10.

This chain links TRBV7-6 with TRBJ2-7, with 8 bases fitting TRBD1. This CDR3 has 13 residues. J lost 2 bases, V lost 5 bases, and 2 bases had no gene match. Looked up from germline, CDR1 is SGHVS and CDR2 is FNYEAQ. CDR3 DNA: TGTGCCAGCAGCATGACAGGGGCCTACGAGCAGTACTTC. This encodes CASSMTGAYEQYF.

As DNA, the CDR3 is TGTGCCAGTAGTATCCTCACGACAGGGCGGGATTCACCCCTCCACTTT. Amino acids: CASSILTTGRDSPLHF. This rearrangement joins TRBV19 to TRBJ1-6, with 7 bases that match TRBD1. This CDR3 is built from 16 residues. With V trimmed by 3 bases and J by 8 bases, 10 bases remained unmatched. CDR1 is LNHDA and CDR2 is SQIVND in the germline V gene (reference sequence).

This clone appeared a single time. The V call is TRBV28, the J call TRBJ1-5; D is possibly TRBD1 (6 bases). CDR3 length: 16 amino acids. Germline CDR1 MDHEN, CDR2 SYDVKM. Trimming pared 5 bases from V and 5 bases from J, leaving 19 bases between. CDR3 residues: CASSPPGQSKDQPQHF. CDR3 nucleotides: TGTGCCAGCAGTCCACCCGGACAGTCTAAGGATCAGCCCCAGCATTTT.

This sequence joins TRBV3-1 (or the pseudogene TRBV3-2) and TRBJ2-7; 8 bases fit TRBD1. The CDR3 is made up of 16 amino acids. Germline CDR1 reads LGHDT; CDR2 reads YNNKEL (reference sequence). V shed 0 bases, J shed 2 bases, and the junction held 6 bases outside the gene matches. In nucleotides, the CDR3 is TGTGCCAGCAGCCAAGATCCCGGACAGGGTCCCTACGAGCAGTACTTC. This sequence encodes CASSQDPGQGPYEQYF.

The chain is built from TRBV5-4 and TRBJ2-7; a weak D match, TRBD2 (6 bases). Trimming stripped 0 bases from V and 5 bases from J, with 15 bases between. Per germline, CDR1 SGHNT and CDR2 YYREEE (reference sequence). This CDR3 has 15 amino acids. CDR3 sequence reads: CASSLVGGLLHEQYF. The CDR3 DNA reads TGTGCCAGCAGCTTGGTGGGAGGCCTGCTCCACGAGCAGTACTTC.

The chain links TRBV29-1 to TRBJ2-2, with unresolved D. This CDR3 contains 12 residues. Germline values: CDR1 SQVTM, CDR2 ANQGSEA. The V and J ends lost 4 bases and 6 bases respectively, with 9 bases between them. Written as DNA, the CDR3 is TGCAGCGTTGGGGCGCAGGCCGGGGAGCTGTTTTTT. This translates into CSVGAQAGELFF.

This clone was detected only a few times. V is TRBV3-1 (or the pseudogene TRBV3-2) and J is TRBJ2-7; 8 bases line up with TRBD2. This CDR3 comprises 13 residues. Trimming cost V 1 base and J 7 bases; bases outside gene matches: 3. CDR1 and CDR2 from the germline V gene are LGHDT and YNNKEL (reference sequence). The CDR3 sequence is CASSQGAGAEQYF. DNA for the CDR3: TGTGCCAGCAGCCAAGGAGCGGGGGCTGAGCAGTACTTC.

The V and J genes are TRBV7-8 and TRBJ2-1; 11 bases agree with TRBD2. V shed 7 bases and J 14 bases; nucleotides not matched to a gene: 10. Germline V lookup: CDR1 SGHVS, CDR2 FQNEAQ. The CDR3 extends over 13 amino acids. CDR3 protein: CASILAGDQGKFF. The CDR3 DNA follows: TGTGCCAGCATACTAGCGGGAGACCAGGGCAAGTTCTTC.

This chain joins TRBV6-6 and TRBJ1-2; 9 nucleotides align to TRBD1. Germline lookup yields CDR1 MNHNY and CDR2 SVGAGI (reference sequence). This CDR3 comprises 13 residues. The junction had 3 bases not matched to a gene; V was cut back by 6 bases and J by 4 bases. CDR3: CASRRQGVYGYTF. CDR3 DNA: TGTGCCAGCAGGCGACAGGGGGTCTATGGCTACACCTTC.

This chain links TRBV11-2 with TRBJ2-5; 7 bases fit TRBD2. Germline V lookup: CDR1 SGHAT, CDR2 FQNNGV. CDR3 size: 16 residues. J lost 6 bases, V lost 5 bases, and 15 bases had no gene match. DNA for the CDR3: TGTGCCAGCAGCGGCGCTAGCGGATCGGGCCTCAAGACCCAGTACTTC. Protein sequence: CASSGASGSGLKTQYF.

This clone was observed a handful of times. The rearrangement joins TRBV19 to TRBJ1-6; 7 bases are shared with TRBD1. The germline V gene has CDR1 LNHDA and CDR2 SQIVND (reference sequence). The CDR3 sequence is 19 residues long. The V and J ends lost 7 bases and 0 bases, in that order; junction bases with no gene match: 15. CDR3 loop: CASIGTVRGESSYNSPLHF. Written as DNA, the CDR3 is TGTGCCAGTATCGGGACAGTCCGAGGAGAAAGCTCCTATAATTCACCCCTCCACTTT.

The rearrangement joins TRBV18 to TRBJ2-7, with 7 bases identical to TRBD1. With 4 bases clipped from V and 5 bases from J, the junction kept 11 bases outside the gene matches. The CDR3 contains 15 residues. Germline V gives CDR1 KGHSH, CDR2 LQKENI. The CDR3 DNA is TGTGCCAGCTCACTCTCCCGACAGGGCCCTCACGAGCAGTACTTC. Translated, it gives CASSLSRQGPHEQYF.

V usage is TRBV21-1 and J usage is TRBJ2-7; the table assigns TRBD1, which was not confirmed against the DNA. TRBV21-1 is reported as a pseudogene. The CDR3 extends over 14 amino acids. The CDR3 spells CASSNPRVAYEQYF. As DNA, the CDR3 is TGTGCCAGCAGCAACCCCAGGGTGGCCTACGAGCAGTACTTC.

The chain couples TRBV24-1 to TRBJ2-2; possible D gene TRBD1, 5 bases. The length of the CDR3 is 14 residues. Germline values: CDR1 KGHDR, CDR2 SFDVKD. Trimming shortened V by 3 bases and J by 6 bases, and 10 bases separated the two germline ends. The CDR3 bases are TGTGCCACCAGTGATAAAAGGACATCCGGGGAGCTGTTTTTT. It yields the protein CATSDKRTSGELFF.